This T cell receptor (beta chain) is drawn from a study of blood T cell repertoires in COVID-19. Study overall: Donors in the United States, Italy and Spain gave samples during acute or convalescent COVID-19. Sources were T cells, B-cell-depleted T cells, or PBMCs; the material itself was cDNA or gDNA.

The germline V gene has CDR1 MNHEY and CDR2 SVGAGI. Deletions cut 3 bases from V and 4 bases from J, with 12 bases between. The CDR3 is 14 amino acids. As handled by the study authors: Using reference gene primer amplification, nucleated cell counts were estimated. Only in-frame clones appear in the TCRdb table, and some are missing; sequencing was by immunoSEQ multiplex PCR. Clone size and the V and J calls come from that table; the DNA yielded D and trimming. The sample lists roughly 200,000 clones, about 88% seen once, with approximately 1.8% in the top ten. This clone has only a few counts. This TCR came from a man in his 70s with acute or convalescent COVID-19. The sequenced sample consisted of peripheral blood. The chain couples TRBV6-5 to TRBJ1-2; no reliable D call. The CDR3 DNA follows: TGTGCCAGCAGTTATTCGAGCCCTCCCTATGGCTACACCTTC. Its translation is CASSYSSPPYGYTF.